This entry is about one T cell receptor (beta chain). Measured with immunoSEQ multiplex PCR; TCRdb has only the in-frame clones, and not every one. The table lists roughly 20,000 clones, roughly 80% of them singletons. This entry belongs to a study of neoadjuvant nivolumab and ipilimumab in lung cancer. Germline trimming cut 9 bases from V and 2 bases from J; bases unmatched to any gene: 10. Per the germline V gene, CDR1 is LNHDA and CDR2 is SQIVND (reference sequence). The CDR3 consists of 15 residues. This sequence joins TRBV19 and TRBJ1-5; TRBD1 matches at 7 bases. The sequenced sample was tumor tissue, obtained after neoadjuvant nivolumab, alone or with ipilimumab, at or shortly before surgery. The sequence was obtained from an adult with non-small cell lung cancer. As DNA, the CDR3 is TGTGCCAGCAAGTCCGGGACAGTAGGCAATCAGCCCCAGCATTTT. Its protein is CASKSGTVGNQPQHF.